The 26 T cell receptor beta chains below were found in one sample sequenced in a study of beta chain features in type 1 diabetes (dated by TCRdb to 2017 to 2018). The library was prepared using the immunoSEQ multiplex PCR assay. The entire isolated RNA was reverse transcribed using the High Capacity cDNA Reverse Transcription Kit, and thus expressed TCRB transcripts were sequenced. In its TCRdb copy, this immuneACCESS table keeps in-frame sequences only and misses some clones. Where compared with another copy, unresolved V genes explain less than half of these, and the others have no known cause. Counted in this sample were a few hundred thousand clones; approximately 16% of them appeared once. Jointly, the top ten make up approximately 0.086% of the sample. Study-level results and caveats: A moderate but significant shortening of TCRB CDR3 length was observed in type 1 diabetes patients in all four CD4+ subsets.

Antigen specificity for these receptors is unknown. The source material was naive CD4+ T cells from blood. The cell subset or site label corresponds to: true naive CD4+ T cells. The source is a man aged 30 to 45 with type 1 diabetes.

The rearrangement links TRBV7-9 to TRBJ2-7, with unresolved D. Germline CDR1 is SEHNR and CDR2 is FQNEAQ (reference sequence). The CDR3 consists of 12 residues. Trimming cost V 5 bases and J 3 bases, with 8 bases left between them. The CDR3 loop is CASSPRVYEQYF. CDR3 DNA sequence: TGTGCCAGCAGCCCCCGCGTCTACGAGCAGTACTTC.

CDR3: CASSYSYGYTF. As DNA, the CDR3 is TGTGCCAGCAGTTACAGCTATGGCTACACCTTC. The gene calls are TRBV28 and TRBJ1-2; the D is unclear. The CDR3 contains 11 residues. CDR1 is MDHEN and CDR2 is SYDVKM in the germline V gene. V was cut by 4 bases and J by 4 bases, with 4 bases left in between.

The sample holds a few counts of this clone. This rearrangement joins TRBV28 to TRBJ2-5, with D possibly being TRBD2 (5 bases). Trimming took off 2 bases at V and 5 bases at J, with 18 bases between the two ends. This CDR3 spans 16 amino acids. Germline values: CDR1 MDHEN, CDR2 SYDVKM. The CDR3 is CASSLGLGLVAETQYF. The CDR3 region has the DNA TGTGCCAGCAGTTTAGGCCTCGGACTCGTAGCGGAGACCCAGTACTTC.

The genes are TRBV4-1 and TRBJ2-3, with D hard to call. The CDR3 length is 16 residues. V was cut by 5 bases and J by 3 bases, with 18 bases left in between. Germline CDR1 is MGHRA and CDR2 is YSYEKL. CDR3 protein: CASSFGPKVGTDTQYF. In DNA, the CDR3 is TGCGCCAGCAGCTTCGGTCCTAAGGTCGGGACAGATACGCAGTATTTT.

The CDR3 DNA reads as TGTGCCAGCAGCGTTGCTAGCGGGACTGGGTCGGAGCAGTTCTTC. Encoded protein: CASSVASGTGSEQFF. This chain joins TRBV9 and TRBJ2-1, with TRBD2 identical over 9 bases. The germline V gene has CDR1 SGDLS and CDR2 YYNGEE. The CDR3 consists of 15 residues. V lost 2 bases to trimming and J lost 10 bases; unmatched junction nucleotides: 10.

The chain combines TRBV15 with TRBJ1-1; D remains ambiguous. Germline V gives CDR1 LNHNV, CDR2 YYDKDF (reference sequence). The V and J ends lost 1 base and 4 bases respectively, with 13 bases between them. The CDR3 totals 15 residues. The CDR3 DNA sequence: TGTGCCACCAGCAGAGTGAGGTGGATGGGCACTGAAGCTTTCTTT. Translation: CATSRVRWMGTEAFF.

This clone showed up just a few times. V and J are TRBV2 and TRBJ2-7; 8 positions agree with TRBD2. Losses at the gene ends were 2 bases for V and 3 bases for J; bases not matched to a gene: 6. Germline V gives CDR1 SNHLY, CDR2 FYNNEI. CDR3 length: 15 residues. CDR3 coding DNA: TGTGCCAGCAGTGAAACTACTAGCGGAAGCTACGAGCAGTACTTC. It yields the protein CASSETTSGSYEQYF.

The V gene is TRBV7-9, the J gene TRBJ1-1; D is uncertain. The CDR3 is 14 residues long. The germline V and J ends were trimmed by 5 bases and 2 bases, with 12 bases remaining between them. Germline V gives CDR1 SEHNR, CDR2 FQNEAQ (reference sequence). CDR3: CASSLFVSNTEAFF. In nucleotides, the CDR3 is TGTGCCAGCAGCCTCTTCGTTAGTAACACTGAAGCTTTCTTT.

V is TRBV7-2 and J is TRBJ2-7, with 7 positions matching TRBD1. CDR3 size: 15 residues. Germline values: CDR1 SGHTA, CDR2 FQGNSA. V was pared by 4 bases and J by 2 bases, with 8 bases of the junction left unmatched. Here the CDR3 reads CASSSFTGAAYEQYF. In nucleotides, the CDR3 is TGTGCCAGCAGCTCATTCACAGGGGCGGCCTACGAGCAGTACTTC.

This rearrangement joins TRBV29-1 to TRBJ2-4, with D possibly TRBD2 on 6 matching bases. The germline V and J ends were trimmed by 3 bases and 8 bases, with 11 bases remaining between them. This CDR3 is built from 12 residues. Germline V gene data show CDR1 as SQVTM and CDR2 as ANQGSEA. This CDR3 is CSVDRGGDIQYF. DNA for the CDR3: TGCAGCGTTGATAGGGGAGGTGACATTCAGTACTTC.

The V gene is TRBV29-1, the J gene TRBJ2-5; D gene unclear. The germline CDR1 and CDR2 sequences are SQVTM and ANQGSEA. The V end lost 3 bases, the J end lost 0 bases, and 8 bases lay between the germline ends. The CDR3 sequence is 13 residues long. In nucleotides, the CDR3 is TGCAGCGTTGACGGGCAGAACCAAGAGACCCAGTACTTC. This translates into CSVDGQNQETQYF.

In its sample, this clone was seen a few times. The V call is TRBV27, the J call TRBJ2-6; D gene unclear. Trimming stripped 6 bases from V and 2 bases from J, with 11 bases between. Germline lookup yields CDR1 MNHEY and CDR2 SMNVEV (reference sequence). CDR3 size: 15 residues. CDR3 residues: CASSSVGAGANVLTF. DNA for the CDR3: TGTGCCAGCAGCTCGGTTGGGGCTGGGGCCAACGTCCTGACTTTC.

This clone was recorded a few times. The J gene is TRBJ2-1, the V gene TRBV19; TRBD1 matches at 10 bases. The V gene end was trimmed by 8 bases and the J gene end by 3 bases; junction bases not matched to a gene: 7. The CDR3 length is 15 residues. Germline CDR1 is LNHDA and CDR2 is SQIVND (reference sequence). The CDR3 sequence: CASPTRDRGYNEQFF. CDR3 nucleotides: TGTGCCAGTCCCACTCGGGACAGGGGCTACAATGAGCAGTTCTTC. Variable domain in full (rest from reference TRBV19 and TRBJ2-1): DGGITQSPKYLFRKEGQNVTLSCEQNLNHDAMYWYRQDPGQGLRLIYYSQIVNDFQKGDIAEGYSVSREKKESFPLTVTSAQKNPTAFYLCASPTRDRGYNEQFFGPGTRLTVL.

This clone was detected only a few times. CDR3 amino acids: CASRKQSSYEQYF. For the CDR3, the DNA is TGTGCCAGCCGCAAACAGAGCTCCTACGAGCAGTACTTC. V is TRBV27 and J is TRBJ2-7; no definite D call. Trimming stripped 8 bases from V and 0 bases from J, with 11 bases between. Germline V CDR1 and CDR2: MNHEY, SMNVEV (reference sequence). The CDR3 extends over 13 amino acids.

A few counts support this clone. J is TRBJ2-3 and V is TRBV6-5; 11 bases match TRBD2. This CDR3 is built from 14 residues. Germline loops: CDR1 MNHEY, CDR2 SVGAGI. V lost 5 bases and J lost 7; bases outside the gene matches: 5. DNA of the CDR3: TGTGCCAGCAGTCCGGGGACTAGCGGCTATACGCAGTATTTT. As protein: CASSPGTSGYTQYF.

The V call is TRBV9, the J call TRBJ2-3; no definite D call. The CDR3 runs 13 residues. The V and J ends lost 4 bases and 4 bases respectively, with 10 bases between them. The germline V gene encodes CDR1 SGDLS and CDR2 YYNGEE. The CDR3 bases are TGTGCCAGCAGCCGTCTCACAGCAGATACGCAGTATTTT. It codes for CASSRLTADTQYF.

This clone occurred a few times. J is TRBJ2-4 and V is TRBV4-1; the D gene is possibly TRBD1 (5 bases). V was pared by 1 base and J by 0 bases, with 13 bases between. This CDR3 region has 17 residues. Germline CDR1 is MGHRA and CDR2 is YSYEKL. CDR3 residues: CASSQVGHLIAKNIQYF. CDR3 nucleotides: TGCGCCAGCAGCCAAGTCGGACACCTTATAGCCAAAAACATTCAGTACTTC.

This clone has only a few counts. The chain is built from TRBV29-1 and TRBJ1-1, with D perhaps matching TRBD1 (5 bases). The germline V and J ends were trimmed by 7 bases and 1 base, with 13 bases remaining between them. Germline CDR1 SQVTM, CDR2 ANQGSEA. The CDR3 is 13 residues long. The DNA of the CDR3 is TGCAGCGGGAGGCTGGGGCCGAACACTGAAGCTTTCTTT. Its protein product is CSGRLGPNTEAFF.

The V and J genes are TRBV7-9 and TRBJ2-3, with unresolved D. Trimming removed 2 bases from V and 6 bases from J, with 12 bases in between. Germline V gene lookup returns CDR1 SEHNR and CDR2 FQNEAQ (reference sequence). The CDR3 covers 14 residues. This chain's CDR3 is CASSLRPQADTQYF. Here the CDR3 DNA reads TGTGCCAGCAGCTTAAGGCCGCAGGCGGATACGCAGTATTTT.

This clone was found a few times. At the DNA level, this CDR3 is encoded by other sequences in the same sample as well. The CDR3 spells CASSLAGGQETQYF. Written as DNA, the CDR3 is TGTGCCAGCAGCTTAGCGGGTGGCCAAGAGACCCAGTACTTC. The V gene is TRBV7-2, the J gene TRBJ2-5; no clear D. The CDR3 length is 14 residues. V was cut by 0 bases and J by 1 base, with 6 bases left in between. Germline CDR1 SGHTA, CDR2 FQGNSA.

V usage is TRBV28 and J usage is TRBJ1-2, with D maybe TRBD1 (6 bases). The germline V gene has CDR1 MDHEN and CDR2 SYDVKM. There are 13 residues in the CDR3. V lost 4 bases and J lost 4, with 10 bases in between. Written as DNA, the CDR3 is TGTGCCAGCAGTTCAGGACAGCTCTATGGCTACACCTTC. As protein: CASSSGQLYGYTF.

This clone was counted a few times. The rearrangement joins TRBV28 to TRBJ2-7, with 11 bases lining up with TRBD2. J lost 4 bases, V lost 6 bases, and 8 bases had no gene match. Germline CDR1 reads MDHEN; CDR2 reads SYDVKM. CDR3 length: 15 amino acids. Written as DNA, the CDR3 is TGTGCCAGCAGCCGAACTAGCGGGAGTCTTTACGAGCAGTACTTC. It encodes CASSRTSGSLYEQYF.

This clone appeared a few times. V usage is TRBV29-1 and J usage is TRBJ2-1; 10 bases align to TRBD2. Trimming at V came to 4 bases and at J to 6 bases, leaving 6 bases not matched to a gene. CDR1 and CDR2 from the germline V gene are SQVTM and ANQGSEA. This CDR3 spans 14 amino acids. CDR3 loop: CSVVRLAGANEQFF. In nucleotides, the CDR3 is TGCAGCGTTGTAAGGCTAGCGGGAGCCAATGAGCAGTTCTTC.

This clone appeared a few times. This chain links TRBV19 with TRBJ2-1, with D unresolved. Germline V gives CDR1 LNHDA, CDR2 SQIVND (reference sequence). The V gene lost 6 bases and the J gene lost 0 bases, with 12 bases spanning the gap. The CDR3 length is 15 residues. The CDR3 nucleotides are TGTGCCAGTAGGGGTCAAGCGAGCTCCTACAATGAGCAGTTCTTC. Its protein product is CASRGQASSYNEQFF.

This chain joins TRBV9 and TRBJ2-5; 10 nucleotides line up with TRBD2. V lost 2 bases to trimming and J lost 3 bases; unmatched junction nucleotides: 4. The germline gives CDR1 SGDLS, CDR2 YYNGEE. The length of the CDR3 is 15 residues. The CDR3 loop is CASSVDSGREETQYF. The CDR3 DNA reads TGTGCCAGCAGCGTGGACAGCGGGAGGGAAGAGACCCAGTACTTC.

The CDR3 region has the DNA TGTGCCAGCAGCTTAGGGTTTGGGGAGACCCAGTACTTC. As protein: CASSLGFGETQYF. The rearrangement joins TRBV7-2 to TRBJ2-5; no clear D gene. Germline loops: CDR1 SGHTA, CDR2 FQGNSA. The V and J ends lost 1 base and 5 bases respectively, with 8 bases between them. The CDR3 is 13 residues long.